This passage covers 18 T cell receptor beta chains from one sample sequenced in a study of blood T cell repertoires in COVID-19. TCRdb's copy holds only in-frame clones and misses some; the assay was immunoSEQ multiplex PCR. The sample lists around 130,000 clones, 60% to 85% occurring once. Source material: peripheral blood. The receptors were sampled from a man aged 45 to 65 with acute or convalescent COVID-19.

The chain recombines TRBV5-1 with TRBJ1-6; the match to TRBD1 covers 8 bases. V shed 0 bases, J shed 9 bases, and the junction held 8 bases outside the gene matches. The CDR3 has 16 residues. CDR1 is SGHRS and CDR2 is YFSETQ in the germline V gene. CDR3: CASSLDSGQESSPLHF. CDR3 bases: TGCGCCAGCAGCTTGGACTCGGGACAGGAGTCTTCACCCCTCCACTTT.

V is TRBV19 and J is TRBJ2-2; 9 positions match TRBD1. CDR1 and CDR2 (germline): LNHDA, SQIVND (reference sequence). There are 19 residues in the CDR3. The trim removed 4 bases at V and 3 bases at J, leaving 15 bases unmatched. CDR3 in amino acids: CASSSLSRDRVWDTGELFF. CDR3 bases: TGTGCCAGTAGTAGTTTGTCCCGGGACAGGGTATGGGACACCGGGGAGCTGTTTTTT.

This sequence joins TRBV11-1 and TRBJ1-1; D might be TRBD1 (6 bases). The germline V gene has CDR1 SGHAT and CDR2 FQDESV (reference sequence). Trimming removed 2 bases at V and 4 bases at J, with 8 bases between. This CDR3 spans 13 amino acids. This CDR3 reads CASSLRRGTEAFF. DNA for the CDR3: TGTGCCAGCAGCTTACGCAGGGGCACTGAAGCTTTCTTT.

V and J are TRBV30 and TRBJ2-1; 10 bases fit TRBD2. The CDR3 has 17 amino acids. Germline V CDR1 and CDR2: GTSNPN, SVGIG (reference sequence). The V and J ends lost 5 bases and 0 bases, in that order; junction bases with no gene match: 10. CDR3 coding DNA: TGTGCCTGGCGAAGGACTAGCGGCTCGAGCTCCTACAATGAGCAGTTCTTC. Residues: CAWRRTSGSSSYNEQFF.

The chain carries TRBV6-5 and TRBJ2-2; 10 bases agree with TRBD1. J gave up 7 bases and V 6 bases, and 5 bases lay outside the gene matches. The CDR3 spans 14 residues. Germline values: CDR1 MNHEY, CDR2 SVGAGI. The CDR3 DNA reads as TGTGCCAGCAGCCCGGACAGGGGGTTCGGGGAGCTGTTTTTT. This translates into CASSPDRGFGELFF.

The V call is TRBV7-9, the J call TRBJ2-4; 9 positions agree with TRBD1. Germline assignment: CDR1 SEHNR and CDR2 FQNEAQ (reference sequence). Unmatched junction bases numbered 6, after V lost 1 base and J lost 5 bases. This CDR3 region has 16 residues. The CDR3 sequence: CASSLGAGTGQNIQYF. For the CDR3, the DNA is TGTGCCAGCAGCTTAGGAGCCGGGACAGGGCAAAACATTCAGTACTTC.

CDR3 region: CASSFRGAYDGYTF. The CDR3 DNA reads TGTGCCAGCAGCTTTCGGGGGGCGTATGATGGCTACACCTTC. The chain links TRBV5-8 to TRBJ1-2; D perhaps matches TRBD1 (6 bases). Germline V lookup: CDR1 SGHTS, CDR2 YDEGEE. The CDR3 totals 14 residues. The V end lost 2 bases, the J end lost 6 bases, and 14 bases lay between the germline ends.

This clone has only a few counts. J is TRBJ2-5 and V is TRBV15; 7 positions agree with TRBD1. Germline CDR1 reads LNHNV; CDR2 reads YYDKDF (reference sequence). This CDR3 has 16 amino acids. V dropped 5 bases and J dropped 2; count of bases not matched to a gene: 11. The CDR3 nucleotides read TGTGCCACCAGCTTACGAGGGACAGTCACGCAAGAGACCCAGTACTTC. Protein product: CATSLRGTVTQETQYF.

The chain employs TRBV6-5 and TRBJ1-2, with TRBD1 as a possible D gene (5 bases). With 3 bases removed from V and 8 bases from J, the gap between germline ends came to 13 bases. The CDR3 totals 13 residues. Germline V gene data show CDR1 as MNHEY and CDR2 as SVGAGI. The CDR3, as DNA: TGTGCCAGCAGTTATCAGACAGAAAGGGGCTACACCTTC. Its protein is CASSYQTERGYTF.

The chain is built from TRBV28 and TRBJ2-7, with 7 bases that match TRBD1. CDR3 length: 15 amino acids. The V segment lost 6 bases and the J segment 2 bases; nucleotides outside the gene matches: 10. In germline, CDR1 is MDHEN, CDR2 SYDVKM. CDR3 amino acids: CASRLDRASTYEQYF. DNA for the CDR3: TGTGCCAGCAGACTCGACAGGGCGTCCACCTACGAGCAGTACTTC.

This clone was counted a single time. The chain has TRBV5-1 and TRBJ1-1; D is unresolved. CDR1 is SGHRS and CDR2 is YFSETQ in the germline V gene. The ends were cut back, 6 bases at V and 6 bases at J, with 15 bases in the middle. CDR3 length: 13 amino acids. CDR3 nucleotide sequence: TGCGCCAGCACGGGCCCCGGGAAGCCTGAAGCTTTCTTT. It translates to CASTGPGKPEAFF.

This sequence joins TRBV3-1 (or the pseudogene TRBV3-2) and TRBJ2-7, with D perhaps TRBD2 (7 bases). CDR3 length equals 14 residues. CDR1 and CDR2 (germline): LGHDT, YNNKEL (reference sequence). V lost 4 bases and J 5 bases, leaving 15 bases between the germline ends. Here the CDR3 reads CASSLRGGSNEQYF. The CDR3 region has the DNA TGTGCCAGCAGCCTAAGGGGGGGTTCCAACGAGCAGTACTTC.

The chain joins TRBV20-1 to TRBJ1-4; D is ambiguous. Trimming removed 6 bases from V and 8 bases from J, with 10 bases in between. The germline V gene has CDR1 DFQATT and CDR2 SNEGSKA (reference sequence). The CDR3 loop spans 11 amino acids. The CDR3 bases are TGCAGTGCCCTGGCCAGAGAAAAACTGTTTTTT. It yields the protein CSALAREKLFF.

The rearrangement joins TRBV5-4 to TRBJ2-3, with TRBD1 identical over 8 bases. Trimming took 4 bases from V and 0 from J; bases not matched to a gene: 4. CDR1 is SGHNT, CDR2 YYREEE, per germline (reference sequence). The CDR3 totals 15 residues. CDR3 bases: TGTGCCAGCAGCCCAGGGGGCGCGAGCACAGATACGCAGTATTTT. It codes for CASSPGGASTDTQYF.

The V call is TRBV10-2, the J call TRBJ2-7; D may be TRBD2 (7 bases). The V and J ends lost 0 bases and 2 bases respectively, with 17 bases between them. The CDR3 runs to 17 residues. Germline CDR1 WSHSY, CDR2 SAAADI. In DNA, the CDR3 is TGCGCCAGCAGTGAGTCGAAGCCGGGGGGCGGCGCCTACGAGCAGTACTTC. Amino acid sequence: CASSESKPGGGAYEQYF.

This chain joins TRBV19 and TRBJ1-1; 9 bases align to TRBD1. The CDR3 sequence is 17 residues long. CDR1 is LNHDA and CDR2 is SQIVND in the germline V gene (reference sequence). The junction had 12 bases not matched to a gene; V was cut back by 4 bases and J by 3 bases. The CDR3 coding sequence is TGTGCCAGTAGTAGAGGTACCGGGACAGGGAGGTACACTGAAGCTTTCTTT. Its translation: CASSRGTGTGRYTEAFF.

This chain connects TRBV5-1 to TRBJ2-3; the match to TRBD2 covers 11 bases. CDR3 length: 16 amino acids. Germline CDR1 and CDR2: SGHRS and YFSETQ. The V and J ends lost 0 bases and 6 bases, in that order; junction bases with no gene match: 6. The CDR3 region is CASSLAGVAGGDTQYF. In DNA, the CDR3 is TGCGCCAGCAGCTTGGCCGGAGTAGCGGGAGGGGATACGCAGTATTTT.

This rearrangement joins TRBV5-1 to TRBJ1-6; the D is unclear. The CDR3 totals 14 residues. V lost 4 bases and J lost 5, with 10 bases in between. From germline, CDR1 is SGHRS and CDR2 YFSETQ. In DNA form, the CDR3 reads TGCGCCAGCAGCCTGGTTGGCAATAATTCACCCCTCCACTTT. It is translated as CASSLVGNNSPLHF.